The clone carrying this TCR beta chain has just one count. Its antigen is undetermined. Between the trimmed V and J ends, which lost 0 bases and 0 bases, there was a span of 6 bases. Looked up from germline, CDR1 is MNHEY and CDR2 is SVGAGI. CDR3 length equals 14 residues. This sample was taken from a study of T cell responses to AZD1222 COVID-19 vaccine. Sequencing was performed with immunoSEQ multiplex PCR; in TCRdb, only in-frame clones are kept and a portion is missing. The sample yields approximately 130,000 clones, roughly 88% seen once. General study results and limits: The study found Spike-specific TCR breadth and depth rose after two AZD1222 doses. Regions 160-218 and 743-854 dominated among vaccine-associated CD4 TCRs spanning spike. Repertoires were sampled only after the peak T cell response.

The receptor's source is an adult who received the AZD1222 COVID-19 vaccine. The sample here was peripheral blood, taken 28 days after the second AZD1222 dose. V and J are TRBV6-5 and TRBJ2-7; D remains unclear. The CDR3 sequence: CASSYSTDSYEQYF. The CDR3 nucleotides are TGTGCCAGCAGTTACTCTACGGACTCCTACGAGCAGTACTTC.